A selection of T cell receptor beta chains follows, all from one sample in a study of OX40 agonist ivuxolimab in advanced cancers. Assay: immunoSEQ multiplex PCR; the TCRdb copy retains only in-frame clones and omits some. The sample yields 60,000 to 70,000 clones, nearly 90% seen once. The specimen was CD4+ or CD8+ T cells sorted from blood, collected in a trial of the OX40 agonist ivuxolimab. These receptors all come from an adult with an advanced solid tumor such as melanoma, head and neck, liver or kidney cancer. Both conserved end residues are part of each CDR3. The order of the fields is D gene, V gene, clone size, J gene, CDR3 DNA, CDR3 protein. A D gene is named only where the DNA matches it firmly. Some rows mark clone size as missing; the rest say once, few, many or name a class of expanded clone.

.,TRBV11-2,.,TRBJ2-7,TGTGCCAGCAGCTTGACCCTAGACCCAGCTAGGGAGCAGTACTTC,CASSLTLDPAREQYF
.,TRBV11-2,.,TRBJ1-5,TGTGCCAGCAGCTTAATCGGGGGAGACAGTCAGCCCCAGCATTTT,CASSLIGGDSQPQHF
.,TRBV4-1,.,TRBJ1-2,TGCGCCAGCAGCCAAGAGTTTGGCTACACCTTC,CASSQEFGYTF
.,TRBV6-1,.,TRBJ1-6,TGTGCCAGCAGCGGACCGACGTCACCCCTCCACTTT,CASSGPTSPLHF
TRBD1,TRBV7-2,.,TRBJ2-5,TGTGCCAGCTCCACAGGGGGCAGCCTGCAGACCCAGTACTTC,CASSTGGSLQTQYF
.,TRBV4-1,.,TRBJ2-7,TGCGCCAGCAGCCAAGAACTCTCCTACGAGCAGTACTTC,CASSQELSYEQYF
.,TRBV5-4,.,TRBJ1-5,TGTGCCAGCAGCTTGGATAGCAATCAGCCCCAGCATTTT,CASSLDSNQPQHF
TRBD1,TRBV6-6,.,TRBJ2-7,TGTGCCAGCAGTTGGGACAGGGCCTCCTACGAGCAGTACTTC,CASSWDRASYEQYF
.,TRBV5-1,once,TRBJ2-3,TGCGCCAGCAGCTTGGAAGGGCGGCAGGTCACAGATACGCAGTATTTT,CASSLEGRQVTDTQYF
.,TRBV25-1,.,TRBJ2-7,TGTGCCAGCAGTGAATGGGGTATCTCCTACGAGCAGTACTTC,CASSEWGISYEQYF
.,TRBV7-2,.,TRBJ1-3,TGTGCCAGCACCTCCCCCCCAGGTCACACCATATATTTT,CASTSPPGHTIYF
TRBD1,TRBV7-2,.,TRBJ1-6,TGTGCCAGCAGCCCCCGGACAGGGGGCGATTCACCCCTCCACTTT,CASSPRTGGDSPLHF
.,TRBV29-1,.,TRBJ1-1,TGCAGCGTTGTGCGGGGAGGAGGAACTGAAGCTTTCTTT,CSVVRGGGTEAFF
.,TRBV5-1,.,TRBJ2-1,TGCGCCAGCAGCTTGGCGGGGTTCAACAGCAATGAGCAGTTCTTC,CASSLAGFNSNEQFF
.,TRBV7-2,.,TRBJ2-3,TGTGCCAGCAGCTTACCCCCCCCCGCGAATACGCAGTATTTT,CASSLPPPANTQYF
.,TRBV7-2,.,TRBJ2-3,TGTGCCAGCAGCTTAGCAACAGATACGCAGTATTTT,CASSLATDTQYF
TRBD1,TRBV19,.,TRBJ1-5,TGTGCCAGTAGTCCCGGGACAGGCAATAATCAGCCCCAGCATTTT,CASSPGTGNNQPQHF